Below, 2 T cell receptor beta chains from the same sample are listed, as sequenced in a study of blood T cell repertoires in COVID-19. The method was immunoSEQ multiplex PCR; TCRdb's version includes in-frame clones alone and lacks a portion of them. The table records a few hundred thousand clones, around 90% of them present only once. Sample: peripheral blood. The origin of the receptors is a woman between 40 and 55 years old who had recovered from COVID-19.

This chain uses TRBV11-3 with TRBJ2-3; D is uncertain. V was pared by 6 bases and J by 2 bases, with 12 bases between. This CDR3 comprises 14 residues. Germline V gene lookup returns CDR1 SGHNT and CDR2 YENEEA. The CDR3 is CASSAEKLTDTQYF. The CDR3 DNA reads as TGTGCCAGCAGTGCGGAGAAACTCACAGATACGCAGTATTTT. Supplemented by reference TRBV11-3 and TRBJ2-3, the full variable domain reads EAGVVQSPRYKIIEKKQPVAFWCNPISGHNTLYWYLQNLGQGPELLIRYENEEAVDDSQLPKDRFSAERLKGVDSTLKIQPAELGDSAVYLCASSAEKLTDTQYFGPGTRLTVL.

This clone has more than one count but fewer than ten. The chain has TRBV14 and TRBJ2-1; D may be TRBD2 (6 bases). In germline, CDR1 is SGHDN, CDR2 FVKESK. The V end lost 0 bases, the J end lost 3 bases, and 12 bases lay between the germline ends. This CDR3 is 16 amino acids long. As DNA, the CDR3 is TGTGCCAGCAGCCAAGAGACGTGGCGGGACTACAATGAGCAGTTCTTC. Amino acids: CASSQETWRDYNEQFF. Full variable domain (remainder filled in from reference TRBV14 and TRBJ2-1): EAGVTQFPSHSVIEKGQTVTLRCDPISGHDNLYWYRRVMGKEIKFLLHFVKESKQDESGMPNNRFLAERTGGTYSTLKVQPAELEDSGVYFCASSQETWRDYNEQFFGPGTRLTVL.